Included here is one T cell receptor beta chain sequence, with context. Its cognate antigen is unknown. Libraries were prepared by immunoSEQ multiplex PCR; TCRdb keeps only in-frame clonotypes and omits some of them. Of just over 200,000 clones in the sample, 60% to 80% were seen once. CDR1 and CDR2 (germline): SGHDT, YYEEEE. The V end lost 8 bases, the J end lost 4 bases, and 23 bases lay between the germline ends. This CDR3 spans 16 amino acids. The entry originates in a study of cytotoxic CD8 clonotypes in ibrutinib-treated CLL. The study's findings and limits: T-cell clonality at baseline went above that of age-matched healthy donors and rose and fell with circulating CD8+ T-cell counts. Rising at ibrutinib response, clonality subsequently fell back toward baseline at progression. For progressing versus sustained-remission patients, sampling times were not the same.

TCR beta library input comprised around 2.1 micrograms of genomic DNA from cryopreserved PBMCs. This chain uses TRBV5-6 with TRBJ2-3; D is perhaps TRBD1 (6 bases). The TCR sequence derives from a human donor with chronic lymphocytic leukemia. The sample in question was PBMCs, obtained after 12 months of ibrutinib treatment. The CDR3 sequence is CARAATGYYQADTQYF. DNA of the CDR3: TGTGCCAGAGCCGCAACAGGGTACTACCAGGCAGATACGCAGTATTTT.